This entry describes one T cell receptor beta chain. What it binds is not known. A much larger clonotype is one base distant, so this may be a read error. This sample was taken from a study of naive and memory T cell subsets. The study, taken as a whole, reports: A few larger clonotypes appeared in naive repertoires, especially CD8, possibly memory cells re-expressing CD45RA. TCR counts from RNA may reflect activation-linked expression changes.

V was cut by 5 bases and J by 11 bases, with 16 bases left in between. The germline V gene encodes CDR1 SGHVS and CDR2 FQNEAQ. This CDR3 spans 13 amino acids. An equimolar mix of two oligonucleotides served as the beta constant-region primer for TRBC1 and TRBC2. Four rounds of PCR amplified the ligated cDNA using nested alpha and beta constant-region primers plus SP2. An oligonucleotide with the SP2 primer and a 12-nucleotide UMI was ligated to the cDNA 3' end. MiXCR, run by TCRdb on the UMI-ligation and nested PCR reads, gives a single entry per CDR3 protein. The sample has 99,000 or so distinct CDR3 sequences, approximately 15% seen once.

Sequenced input: naive CD8+ T cells from blood. The chain employs TRBV7-8 and TRBJ2-1; D remains ambiguous. The clonotype was recovered from a human donor in good health. The CDR3 protein is CASSRPSVDKQFF. In nucleotides, the CDR3 is TGTGCCAGCAGCCGTCCGTCCGTTGATAAGCAGTTCTTC.